The 8 T cell receptor beta chains given below trace back to one sample, sequenced in a study of blood T cell repertoires in COVID-19. The method was immunoSEQ multiplex PCR; TCRdb's version includes in-frame clones alone and lacks a portion of them. The sample yields over 200,000 clones, roughly nine tenths seen once. Sequencing was performed on peripheral blood. These receptors came from a man aged 35 to 55 with acute or convalescent COVID-19.

The V call is TRBV28, the J call TRBJ1-1; 8 nucleotides align to TRBD1. Unmatched junction bases numbered 10, after V lost 6 bases and J lost 13 bases. Germline V gene sequence: CDR1 MDHEN, CDR2 SYDVKM. There are 12 residues in the CDR3. In DNA, the CDR3 is TGTGCCAGCAGGGGACAGGTTCAGACCGGTTTCTTT. This codes for CASRGQVQTGFF.

The chain uses TRBV6-2 or TRBV6-3 and TRBJ1-1; TRBD1 is a possible D gene (6 bases). Germline V gene lookup returns CDR1 MNHEY and CDR2 SVGEGT. The length of the CDR3 is 14 residues. The germline V and J ends were trimmed by 5 bases and 8 bases, with 18 bases remaining between them. This CDR3 is CASSHRQAHREAFF. The CDR3 DNA is TGTGCCAGCAGTCATAGACAGGCTCACAGGGAAGCTTTCTTT.

The rearrangement joins TRBV19 to TRBJ2-1; tentatively, D is TRBD1 (7 bases). Trimming shortened V by 4 bases and J by 10 bases, and 20 bases separated the two germline ends. CDR1 and CDR2 (germline): LNHDA, SQIVND (reference sequence). The CDR3 has 15 residues. In DNA form, the CDR3 reads TGTGCCAGTAGTAGCACCCAGGGGGGCCCCAACGAGCAGTTCTTC. It encodes CASSSTQGGPNEQFF.

Comment on this clone: Other DNA sequences in the same sample also yield this CDR3. The CDR3 DNA follows: TGTGCCACCAGTGATCCGCTGGGGGGAGAGACCCAGTACTTC. Protein product: CATSDPLGGETQYF. The chain couples TRBV24-1 to TRBJ2-5; D might be TRBD2 (6 bases). CDR1 is KGHDR, CDR2 SFDVKD, per germline. V lost 3 bases and J lost 4, with 11 bases in between. The CDR3 is 14 amino acids.

The V call is TRBV11-2, the J call TRBJ2-3, with TRBD2 matching over 11 bases. After removal of 2 bases from V and 0 bases from J, the junction contained 7 bases not matched to a gene. The CDR3 runs 18 residues. In germline, CDR1 is SGHAT, CDR2 FQNNGV. CDR3 sequence (DNA): TGTGCCAGCAGCTTACCGACTAGCGGGGCCATCAGCACAGATACGCAGTATTTT. Amino acids: CASSLPTSGAISTDTQYF.

The V and J genes are TRBV7-9 and TRBJ1-5; 8 bases are a match to TRBD1. Germline assignment: CDR1 SEHNR and CDR2 FQNEAQ (reference sequence). The junction had 4 bases not matched to a gene; V was cut back by 1 base and J by 2 bases. The CDR3 covers 16 residues. The CDR3 sequence is CASSLDGTGGNQPQHF. The CDR3 DNA reads TGTGCCAGCAGCTTAGATGGGACAGGCGGCAATCAGCCCCAGCATTTT.

V usage is TRBV4-2 and J usage is TRBJ1-3; TRBD1 might be the D (5 bases). From germline, CDR1 is LGHNA and CDR2 YNFKEQ. Deletions cut 0 bases from V and 2 bases from J, with 14 bases between. The CDR3 spans 17 residues. The CDR3 nucleotides read TGTGCCAGCAGCCAAGATCAATGGGGCAGGGCTGGAAACACCATATATTTT. The encoded protein is CASSQDQWGRAGNTIYF.

The chain employs TRBV3-1 (or the pseudogene TRBV3-2) and TRBJ2-7; D not resolved. Deletions cut 3 bases from V and 6 bases from J, with 6 bases between. The CDR3 has 11 residues. Germline V gives CDR1 LGHDT, CDR2 YNNKEL (reference sequence). The CDR3, as DNA: TGTGCCAGCAGCCATAGAGGCGAGCAGTACTTC. This translates into CASSHRGEQYF.